Here is one T cell receptor beta chain with its context. Its antigen is unidentified. Germline lookup yields CDR1 SNHLY and CDR2 FYNNEI. The CDR3 runs to 12 residues. TCRdb reprocessed the 5' RACE reads, keeping one entry per CDR3 protein, no DNA. The repertoire table contains 140,000 or so distinct CDR3 sequences. The data belong to a study of T cells expressing NK-cell markers. Overall study context: According to the study, TCR beta repertoires originated from sorted CD3+CD56+NKG2C+, CD3+CD56+NKG2C- and CD3+CD56-NKG2C+ T cells.

Findings and caveats of the study: The share of CD8+ T cells held by dominant NKG2C+ clonotypes was about 1.0-8% in roughly 6 donors.

The genes are TRBV2 and TRBJ2-3; the D gene TCRdb calls, TRBD2, cannot be checked with no DNA. The sample taken for sequencing was blood T cells: a sorted CD56 or NKG2C T cell subset, CD4+ or CD8+ T cells, or bulk PBMC T cells (not recorded which). The clonotype was recovered from a man between 18 and 29 years old in good health. The CDR3 protein is CASIGSGISQYF.